These 24 T cell receptor beta chains came from one sample sequenced in a study of blood T cell repertoires in COVID-19. The protocol was immunoSEQ multiplex PCR, while the TCRdb copy is restricted to in-frame clones and leaves out a portion. Among around 100,000 clones listed, approximately 81% were seen once. Source material: peripheral blood. Receptor source: a human donor in a cohort sampled during active COVID-19.

The V and J genes are TRBV2 and TRBJ2-7, with TRBD2 matching 7 bases. Germline V gene lookup returns CDR1 SNHLY and CDR2 FYNNEI. The V and J ends lost 1 base and 3 bases, in that order; junction bases with no gene match: 12. The CDR3 runs 17 residues. CDR3 nucleotide sequence: TGTGCCAGCAGTGAAGGGCAGCAGCAGCGGGGCCACTACGAGCAGTACTTC. It yields the protein CASSEGQQQRGHYEQYF.

J is TRBJ2-7 and V is TRBV10-3, with no clear D. Trimming left V 0 bases short and J 3 bases short, with 6 bases between. The length of the CDR3 is 13 residues. The V gene's germline CDR1 is ENHRY and CDR2 SYGVKD. The CDR3 DNA sequence: TGTGCCATCAGTGAGTCGCGTGGCTACGAGCAGTACTTC. Its translation: CAISESRGYEQYF.

V and J are TRBV7-2 and TRBJ2-1; TRBD1 aligns across 7 bases. The germline V gene has CDR1 SGHTA and CDR2 FQGNSA. V was clipped by 5 bases and J by 6 bases; unmatched bases: 7. The CDR3 length is 14 residues. CDR3 amino acids: CASSNYRGPNEQFF. Written as DNA, the CDR3 is TGTGCCAGCAGCAATTATAGGGGGCCCAATGAGCAGTTCTTC. Full variable domain (remainder filled in from reference TRBV7-2 and TRBJ2-1): GAGVSQSPSNKVTEKGKDVELRCDPISGHTALYWYRQSLGQGLEFLIYFQGNSAPDKSGLPSDRFSAERTGGSVSTLTIQRTQQEDSAVYLCASSNYRGPNEQFFGPGTRLTVL.

Comments on this clone: At one end the junction does not follow the germline gene, possibly because of a read error. The chain uses TRBV18 and TRBJ1-1; 11 positions match TRBD1. The CDR3 has 15 amino acids. From germline, CDR1 is KGHSH and CDR2 LQKENI. Written as DNA, the CDR3 is TGTGCCAGCTCAACACCCGGGACAGGGGGAGGAGGAGCTTTCTTT. This gives the protein CASSTPGTGGGGAFF.

V is TRBV7-9 and J is TRBJ2-1; TRBD2 is a possible D gene (5 bases). The CDR3 runs to 14 residues. Deletions cut 3 bases from V and 0 bases from J, with 6 bases between. CDR1 SEHNR and CDR2 FQNEAQ come from the germline V gene (reference sequence). This CDR3 is CASSLAGSYNEQFF. The CDR3 coding sequence is TGTGCCAGCAGCTTGGCGGGCTCCTACAATGAGCAGTTCTTC.

V usage is TRBV5-4 and J usage is TRBJ1-3, with D unclear. V was shortened by 0 bases and J by 0 bases, with 4 bases between the two germline ends. There are 14 residues in the CDR3. From germline, CDR1 is SGHNT and CDR2 YYREEE (reference sequence). DNA of the CDR3: TGTGCCAGCAGCTTGGACAGCTCTGGAAACACCATATATTTT. This translates into CASSLDSSGNTIYF.

This sequence joins TRBV5-4 and TRBJ2-6; D call uncertain. The CDR3 has 16 residues. V lost 0 bases to trimming and J lost 1 base, with 8 bases between them. CDR1 is SGHNT, CDR2 YYREEE, per germline (reference sequence). CDR3 DNA sequence: TGTGCCAGCAGCTTGGGGCCGATTTCTGGGGCCAACGTCCTGACTTTC. This translates into CASSLGPISGANVLTF.

This chain joins TRBV6-6 and TRBJ2-5; D unclear. Germline V gives CDR1 MNHNY, CDR2 SVGAGI (reference sequence). The CDR3 consists of 13 residues. V lost 2 bases and J 4 bases, leaving 8 bases between the germline ends. The CDR3 coding sequence is TGTGCCAGCAGTTACCCCCCTCGAGAGACCCAGTACTTC. Encoded protein: CASSYPPRETQYF.

This clone occurred once. The chain couples TRBV5-4 to TRBJ1-2, with a tentative D call TRBD1 (6 bases). Between the trimmed V and J ends, which lost 4 bases and 0 bases, there was a span of 16 bases. Germline lookup yields CDR1 SGHNT and CDR2 YYREEE (reference sequence). The CDR3 is 16 amino acids. The CDR3 is CASSQARGATNYGYTF. The CDR3, as DNA: TGTGCCAGCAGCCAAGCCCGGGGGGCCACTAACTATGGCTACACCTTC.

The rearrangement joins TRBV5-5 to TRBJ2-7, with TRBD1 identical over 7 bases. CDR3 length equals 15 residues. Germline V lookup: CDR1 SGHKS, CDR2 YYEKEE (reference sequence). V trimming: 2 bases; J trimming: 0 bases; junction bases outside the gene matches: 5. The CDR3 here is CASSLFGTASYEQYF. CDR3 DNA: TGTGCCAGCAGCTTATTTGGGACAGCCTCCTACGAGCAGTACTTC.

The gene calls are TRBV6-1 and TRBJ1-1; 7 bases match TRBD1. V gave up 2 bases and J gave up 0 bases; unmatched junction bases: 3. CDR3 length: 15 residues. In germline, CDR1 is MNHNS, CDR2 SASEGT. The CDR3 region has the DNA TGTGCCAGCAGTGAACCGGGACAGTTGAACACTGAAGCTTTCTTT. This encodes CASSEPGQLNTEAFF.

There are a few counts of this clone. The genes are TRBV15 and TRBJ1-2; 9 nucleotides align to TRBD1. This CDR3 has 16 amino acids. Trimming removed 2 bases from V and 7 bases from J; junction bases left unmatched: 11. Per the germline V gene, CDR1 is LNHNV and CDR2 is YYDKDF (reference sequence). The CDR3 sequence: CATSRPTQQGARGYTF. Here the CDR3 DNA reads TGTGCCACCAGCAGACCTACTCAACAGGGGGCCCGTGGCTACACCTTC.

The chain uses TRBV19 and TRBJ2-1, with D possibly matching TRBD2 (5 bases). CDR1 is LNHDA and CDR2 is SQIVND in the germline V gene (reference sequence). V shed 4 bases and J shed 7 bases, with 11 bases lying between them. CDR3 length: 13 amino acids. CDR3 sequence: CASSSRDGNEQFF. The CDR3, as DNA: TGTGCCAGTAGTAGTCGGGATGGGAATGAGCAGTTCTTC. Full variable domain (remainder filled in from reference TRBV19 and TRBJ2-1): DGGITQSPKYLFRKEGQNVTLSCEQNLNHDAMYWYRQDPGQGLRLIYYSQIVNDFQKGDIAEGYSVSREKKESFPLTVTSAQKNPTAFYLCASSSRDGNEQFFGPGTRLTVL.

This clone was found once. V and J are TRBV7-2 and TRBJ1-4; a weak D match, TRBD1 (5 bases). Trimming removed 1 base from V and 5 bases from J, with 14 bases in between. CDR3 length equals 16 residues. The V gene's germline CDR1 is SGHTA and CDR2 FQGNSA. Here the CDR3 DNA reads TGTGCCAGCAGCTTAGGTACAGGCCGCTCAAATGAAAAACTGTTTTTT. Amino acids: CASSLGTGRSNEKLFF.

CDR3 amino acids: CASSPWTLTSGANVLTF. The DNA for the CDR3 is TGTGCCAGCAGCCCCTGGACTTTAACCTCTGGGGCCAACGTCCTGACTTTC. The rearrangement joins TRBV11-2 to TRBJ2-6; possible D gene TRBD2, 5 bases. CDR3 length: 17 amino acids. CDR1 is SGHAT and CDR2 is FQNNGV in the germline V gene. Trimming removed 5 bases from V and 0 bases from J, with 14 bases in between. The full variable domain, rest sourced from reference TRBV11-2 and TRBJ2-6, is EAGVAQSPRYKIIEKRQSVAFWCNPISGHATLYWYQQILGQGPKLLIQFQNNGVVDDSQLPKDRFSAERLKGVDSTLKIQPAKLEDSAVYLCASSPWTLTSGANVLTFGAGSRLTVL.

The genes are TRBV18 and TRBJ1-2; TRBD1 agrees at 9 bases. The CDR3 sequence is 15 residues long. V shed 3 bases and J 5 bases; nucleotides not matched to a gene: 7. The V gene's germline CDR1 is KGHSH and CDR2 LQKENI. CDR3 protein: CASSPAGQGGYGYTF. CDR3 bases: TGTGCCAGCTCACCTGCGGGACAGGGAGGATATGGCTACACCTTC.

This clone was picked up a small number of times. This sequence joins TRBV11-2 and TRBJ2-3; no reliable D call. Trimming removed 1 base from V and 0 bases from J, with 8 bases in between. Germline CDR1 and CDR2: SGHAT and FQNNGV. This CDR3 region has 15 residues. This chain's CDR3 is CASSLGGLSTDTQYF. The CDR3 DNA is TGTGCCAGCAGCTTAGGCGGCCTAAGCACAGATACGCAGTATTTT.

V is TRBV9 and J is TRBJ2-5; TRBD1 matches at 8 bases. This CDR3 is built from 15 residues. The V segment lost 0 bases and the J segment 2 bases; nucleotides outside the gene matches: 3. Germline V gene sequence: CDR1 SGDLS, CDR2 YYNGEE. This CDR3 is CASSVATGVQETQYF. The CDR3 DNA follows: TGTGCCAGCAGCGTAGCGACAGGGGTACAAGAGACCCAGTACTTC.

J is TRBJ2-7 and V is TRBV7-2, with TRBD1 identical over 8 bases. The CDR3 runs to 13 residues. V was pared by 0 bases and J by 6 bases, with 1 base of the junction left unmatched. The V gene's germline CDR1 is SGHTA and CDR2 FQGNSA. The CDR3 DNA follows: TGTGCCAGCAGCTTAGCCCAGGGGGCCGAGCAGTACTTC. Encoded protein: CASSLAQGAEQYF.

The chain is built from TRBV6-2 or TRBV6-3 and TRBJ2-1; 8 bases align to TRBD1. CDR1 and CDR2 from the germline V gene are MNHEY and SVGEGT. CDR3 length equals 17 residues. V dropped 0 bases and J dropped 0; count of bases not matched to a gene: 4. The CDR3 sequence: CASSYSARGLSYNEQFF. The CDR3 coding sequence is TGTGCCAGCAGTTACTCGGCCAGGGGGCTCTCCTACAATGAGCAGTTCTTC.

This clone was observed a handful of times. This same CDR3 is encoded by further DNA sequences in the sample. The CDR3 sequence: CASSSVGVLAGAYNEQFF. CDR3 DNA sequence: TGTGCCAGTAGCTCGGTCGGGGTACTAGCGGGGGCTTACAATGAGCAGTTCTTC. This rearrangement joins TRBV19 to TRBJ2-1; 11 bases map to TRBD2. V shed 6 bases and J 4 bases; nucleotides not matched to a gene: 14. This CDR3 spans 18 amino acids. Per germline, CDR1 LNHDA and CDR2 SQIVND (reference sequence). The entire variable domain, with the rest obtained from reference TRBV19 and TRBJ2-1, is as follows: DGGITQSPKYLFRKEGQNVTLSCEQNLNHDAMYWYRQDPGQGLRLIYYSQIVNDFQKGDIAEGYSVSREKKESFPLTVTSAQKNPTAFYLCASSSVGVLAGAYNEQFFGPGTRLTVL.

This chain connects TRBV7-9 to TRBJ1-1; D perhaps matches TRBD1 (6 bases). CDR1 is SEHNR, CDR2 FQNEAQ, per germline (reference sequence). The CDR3 is made up of 15 amino acids. V gave up 4 bases and J gave up 5 bases, with 17 bases separating them. The CDR3 bases are TGTGCCAGCAGCTCGGGATTCGGGGGGCCTACTGAAGCTTTCTTT. It specifies CASSSGFGGPTEAFF.

This clone was detected only a few times. This chain connects TRBV6-2 or TRBV6-3 to TRBJ2-3; no reliable D call. Germline loops: CDR1 MNHEY, CDR2 SVGEGT. The CDR3 totals 18 residues. Trimming left V 0 bases short and J 1 base short, with 17 bases between. The CDR3 loop reads CASSYSMTELSRTDTQYF. The CDR3 bases are TGTGCCAGCAGTTACTCGATGACGGAACTATCCCGCACAGATACGCAGTATTTT.

The rearrangement uses TRBV4-3 and TRBJ1-1, with D maybe TRBD1 (5 bases). The germline V gene has CDR1 LGHNA and CDR2 YSLEER. Trimming shortened V by 7 bases and J by 1 base, and 13 bases separated the two germline ends. CDR3 length: 14 residues. The CDR3 here is CASTKGLANTEAFF. DNA of the CDR3: TGCGCCAGCACCAAGGGACTCGCGAACACTGAAGCTTTCTTT.